The 9 T cell receptor beta chains in this list originate from one sample, sequenced in a study of blood T cell repertoires in COVID-19. Using immunoSEQ multiplex PCR, the repertoire was profiled, and TCRdb retains in-frame clones only, with some absent. The sample yields 120,000 or so clones, around 87% seen once. The source material was peripheral blood. Receptor source: a human donor in a cohort sampled during active COVID-19.

The chain uses TRBV3-1 (or the pseudogene TRBV3-2) and TRBJ1-1, with 11 bases that match TRBD1. J lost 11 bases, V lost 4 bases, and 12 bases had no gene match. Germline V gene lookup returns CDR1 LGHDT and CDR2 YNNKEL (reference sequence). The CDR3 has 15 amino acids. The chain's CDR3 is CASSLAQGTGGRAFF. The CDR3, as DNA: TGTGCCAGCAGCCTCGCCCAAGGGACAGGGGGACGCGCTTTCTTT.

The chain combines TRBV28 with TRBJ1-5; 7 positions agree with TRBD1. Unmatched junction bases numbered 8, after V lost 5 bases and J lost 7 bases. The CDR3 spans 14 residues. Germline CDR1 is MDHEN and CDR2 is SYDVKM. DNA of the CDR3: TGTGCCAGCAGTCTCCAGGGGGTAGGACAGCCCCAGCATTTT. Its protein product is CASSLQGVGQPQHF.

The J gene is TRBJ1-2, the V gene TRBV3-1 (or the pseudogene TRBV3-2), with a possible D match to TRBD1 (6 bases). The CDR3 is 14 residues long. Trimming cost V 1 base and J 6 bases, with 12 bases left between them. CDR1 is LGHDT, CDR2 YNNKEL, per germline (reference sequence). The CDR3 is CASSQANRENGYTF. CDR3 bases: TGTGCCAGCAGCCAAGCGAACAGGGAAAATGGCTACACCTTC.

This chain connects TRBV5-5 to TRBJ2-7, with 7 bases aligning to TRBD1. The CDR3 is 16 amino acids. Germline V gene sequence: CDR1 SGHKS, CDR2 YYEKEE (reference sequence). The ends lost 6 bases at V and 3 bases at J; junction bases unmatched: 15. This chain's CDR3 is CASIEGRQGADYEQYF. CDR3 bases: TGTGCCAGCATTGAGGGCCGACAGGGTGCCGACTACGAGCAGTACTTC.

V usage is TRBV6-5 and J usage is TRBJ1-1; 8 nucleotides line up with TRBD1. The CDR3 is made up of 15 amino acids. V lost 6 bases, J lost 1 base, and 7 bases stayed unmatched. Looked up from germline, CDR1 is MNHEY and CDR2 is SVGAGI. The chain's CDR3 is CASSQGGQGNTEAFF. DNA of the CDR3: TGTGCCAGCAGCCAAGGTGGACAGGGGAACACTGAAGCTTTCTTT.

The chain combines TRBV5-1 with TRBJ2-2, with TRBD1 matching 8 bases. This CDR3 has 14 amino acids. Germline values: CDR1 SGHRS, CDR2 YFSETQ. The V and J ends lost 1 base and 6 bases, in that order; junction bases with no gene match: 2. The DNA for the CDR3 is TGCGCCAGCAGCTTGCTACAGGGGGCCGGGGAGCTGTTTTTT. It specifies CASSLLQGAGELFF.

This chain joins TRBV3-1 (or the pseudogene TRBV3-2) and TRBJ2-5; possibly TRBD2 for D (6 bases). V was cut by 3 bases and J by 5 bases, with 25 bases left in between. Germline V gene lookup returns CDR1 LGHDT and CDR2 YNNKEL (reference sequence). The CDR3 extends over 18 amino acids. CDR3: CASSHDRGHPGDVETQYF. The CDR3 bases are TGTGCCAGCAGCCACGACCGCGGACACCCGGGAGATGTGGAGACCCAGTACTTC.

The V gene is TRBV2, the J gene TRBJ1-2, with 9 bases identical to TRBD1. The CDR3 extends over 13 amino acids. Germline trimming cut 6 bases from V and 2 bases from J; bases unmatched to any gene: 1. Germline V gives CDR1 SNHLY, CDR2 FYNNEI. DNA for the CDR3: TGTGCCAGCAGGGGGACAGGGAACTATGGCTACACCTTC. It codes for CASRGTGNYGYTF. Together with reference TRBV2 and TRBJ1-2, the CDR3 gives the full variable domain: EPEVTQTPSHQVTQMGQEVILRCVPISNHLYFYWYRQILGQKVEFLVSFYNNEISEKSEIFDDQFSVERPDGSNFTLKIRSTKLEDSAMYFCASRGTGNYGYTFGSGTRLTVV.

The genes are TRBV9 and TRBJ1-2; a possible D gene is TRBD1 (6 bases). This CDR3 region has 13 residues. Between the trimmed V and J ends, which lost 0 bases and 7 bases, there was a span of 10 bases. The V gene's germline CDR1 is SGDLS and CDR2 YYNGEE. CDR3 bases: TGTGCCAGCAGCGTAGCAGGGGCGGGTGGCTACACCTTC. It specifies CASSVAGAGGYTF.